The 30 T cell receptor beta chains presented below share a single source sample, sequenced in a study of T cell responses to AZD1222 COVID-19 vaccine. Only in-frame clones appear in the TCRdb table, and some are missing; sequencing was by immunoSEQ multiplex PCR. Among under 140,000 clones, roughly 90% were seen once, and the ten largest hold roughly 7.6%. Source: peripheral blood, taken on day 0 of AZD1222 vaccination. These receptors were collected from an adult in good health.

The rearrangement links TRBV19 to TRBJ1-5, with no clear D. The CDR3 totals 15 residues. V lost 3 bases and J lost 2, with 11 bases in between. Germline V lookup: CDR1 LNHDA, CDR2 SQIVND (reference sequence). DNA for the CDR3: TGTGCCAGTAGTATTGCCCCGTGGGGCAATCAGCCCCAGCATTTT. Its translation is CASSIAPWGNQPQHF.

The V call is TRBV18, the J call TRBJ1-2; 8 nucleotides line up with TRBD1. The CDR3 covers 14 residues. From germline, CDR1 is KGHSH and CDR2 LQKENI. V lost 4 bases to trimming and J lost 2 bases; unmatched junction nucleotides: 3. CDR3 sequence: CASSQDRVNYGYTF. The CDR3 DNA reads TGTGCCAGCTCACAGGACAGGGTGAACTATGGCTACACCTTC.

The gene calls are TRBV18 and TRBJ1-6, with D possibly being TRBD1 (6 bases). Germline values: CDR1 KGHSH, CDR2 LQKENI. The CDR3 has 14 amino acids. With 5 bases removed from V and 8 bases from J, the gap between germline ends came to 13 bases. The chain's CDR3 is CASSTTGFDSPLHF. The CDR3 nucleotides read TGTGCCAGCTCAACAACAGGGTTTGATTCACCCCTCCACTTT.

The chain carries TRBV9 and TRBJ2-7, with TRBD1 matching 9 bases. CDR1 is SGDLS and CDR2 is YYNGEE in the germline V gene. CDR3 size: 15 residues. The junction had 9 bases not matched to a gene; V was cut back by 3 bases and J by 5 bases. CDR3 nucleotide sequence: TGTGCCAGCAGCGCTGCCGGGACAGGGAATCACGAGCAGTACTTC. This sequence encodes CASSAAGTGNHEQYF.

The chain links TRBV5-5 to TRBJ2-3, with D unclear. CDR1 is SGHKS and CDR2 is YYEKEE in the germline V gene (reference sequence). The CDR3 is made up of 15 amino acids. V lost 4 bases to trimming and J lost 3 bases, with 15 bases between them. Here the CDR3 reads CASSLALVRTDTQYF. Written as DNA, the CDR3 is TGTGCCAGCAGCCTCGCGCTTGTGAGAACAGATACGCAGTATTTT.

The chain joins TRBV10-2 to TRBJ2-6; the D gene is possibly TRBD1 (5 bases). Per germline, CDR1 WSHSY and CDR2 SAAADI. Trimming shortened V by 6 bases and J by 2 bases, and 8 bases separated the two germline ends. This CDR3 contains 14 residues. The CDR3 nucleotides read TGCGCCAGCAGCGAGACAGCTGGGGCCAACGTCCTGACTTTC. It translates to CASSETAGANVLTF.

This clone was picked up one time. The rearrangement joins TRBV12-3 or TRBV12-4 to TRBJ2-5; D gene uncertain. V was trimmed by 5 bases and J by 3 bases, leaving 10 bases between them. The CDR3 is 13 residues long. CDR3 protein: CASSDGREETQYF. The CDR3 DNA reads as TGTGCCAGCAGTGACGGGCGTGAAGAGACCCAGTACTTC.

CDR3 DNA sequence: TGTGCCAGCAGCTTGGAGCATAGCAATCAGCCCCAGCATTTT. Amino acids: CASSLEHSNQPQHF. V and J are TRBV5-8 and TRBJ1-5; no definite D call. With 0 bases removed from V and 0 bases from J, the gap between germline ends came to 4 bases. Germline V lookup: CDR1 SGHTS, CDR2 YDEGEE. CDR3 length: 14 amino acids.

This sequence joins TRBV7-9 and TRBJ1-5; TRBD1 aligns across 7 bases. The junction had 11 bases not matched to a gene; V was cut back by 5 bases and J by 4 bases. Germline-derived CDR1 and CDR2 are SEHNR and FQNEAQ (reference sequence). The CDR3 contains 16 residues. The CDR3 nucleotides read TGTGCCAGCAGCCCCCGCAGGGGGAGGGATAATCAGCCCCAGCATTTT. This translates into CASSPRRGRDNQPQHF.

This clone has a single count. The genes are TRBV29-1 and TRBJ1-1, with a tentative D call TRBD1 (5 bases). Germline loops: CDR1 SQVTM, CDR2 ANQGSEA. The CDR3 covers 11 residues. CDR3 loop: CSSAGGTEAFF. The DNA for the CDR3 is TGCTCAAGCGCGGGGGGCACTGAAGCTTTCTTT.

The chain's CDR3 is CASSEWGTGKTGELFF. The CDR3 DNA is TGTGCCAGCAGTGAATGGGGGACAGGGAAGACCGGGGAGCTGTTTTTT. The chain joins TRBV25-1 to TRBJ2-2, with 9 bases matching TRBD1. The trim removed 1 base at V and 5 bases at J, leaving 5 bases unmatched. The CDR3 is 16 residues long. Germline lookup yields CDR1 MGHDK and CDR2 SYGVNS.

V and J are TRBV3-1 (or the pseudogene TRBV3-2) and TRBJ2-5, with 8 bases identical to TRBD2. Germline assignment: CDR1 LGHDT and CDR2 YNNKEL (reference sequence). This CDR3 is built from 14 residues. Trimming cost V 4 bases and J 5 bases; bases outside gene matches: 6. The CDR3 region is CASSLGAGEETQYF. The CDR3 nucleotides are TGTGCCAGCAGCCTCGGAGCGGGGGAGGAGACCCAGTACTTC.

The V and J genes are TRBV15 and TRBJ1-1; D is ambiguous. The V and J ends lost 1 base and 3 bases respectively, with 12 bases between them. Germline CDR1 and CDR2: LNHNV and YYDKDF (reference sequence). The CDR3 is made up of 15 amino acids. The DNA for the CDR3 is TGTGCCACCAGCAGAGTCGGAGGGTTATACACTGAAGCTTTCTTT. This encodes CATSRVGGLYTEAFF.

Here the CDR3 reads CAWSVQGDYGYTF. The CDR3 DNA sequence: TGTGCCTGGAGTGTACAGGGTGACTATGGCTACACCTTC. The chain recombines TRBV30 with TRBJ1-2, with D perhaps TRBD1 (6 bases). The CDR3 sequence is 13 residues long. CDR1 and CDR2 (germline): GTSNPN, SVGIG (reference sequence). Trimming pared 0 bases from V and 3 bases from J, leaving 8 bases between.

This chain links TRBV19 with TRBJ2-7; 7 bases map to TRBD2. The CDR3 is 15 residues long. The germline V gene encodes CDR1 LNHDA and CDR2 SQIVND (reference sequence). The ends lost 1 base at V and 2 bases at J; junction bases unmatched: 5. The CDR3 loop reads CASSIGSGAPYEQYF. For the CDR3, the DNA is TGTGCCAGTAGTATAGGGAGCGGGGCTCCCTACGAGCAGTACTTC.

The J gene is TRBJ1-3, the V gene TRBV9, with TRBD1 as a possible D gene (5 bases). With 0 bases removed from V and 8 bases from J, the gap between germline ends came to 12 bases. This CDR3 is 14 amino acids long. Germline V gene lookup returns CDR1 SGDLS and CDR2 YYNGEE. The CDR3 nucleotides are TGTGCCAGCAGCGTAGAATCGGACAAGGACACCATATATTTT. Translated, it gives CASSVESDKDTIYF.

The chain links TRBV30 to TRBJ1-2; D ambiguous. CDR3 length: 14 residues. Trimming pared 0 bases from V and 0 bases from J, leaving 8 bases between. Germline CDR1 and CDR2: GTSNPN and SVGIG (reference sequence). CDR3 protein: CAWSVLAPNYGYTF. In nucleotides, the CDR3 is TGTGCCTGGAGTGTACTTGCACCTAACTATGGCTACACCTTC.

The chain is built from TRBV6-5 and TRBJ1-1; 7 bases map to TRBD1. V gave up 5 bases and J gave up 1 base; unmatched junction bases: 7. CDR1 is MNHEY and CDR2 is SVGAGI in the germline V gene. This CDR3 has 15 residues. The CDR3 protein is CASSRDRAGNTEAFF. In nucleotides, the CDR3 is TGTGCCAGCAGTCGTGACAGGGCAGGGAACACTGAAGCTTTCTTT.

V gene TRBV12-3 or TRBV12-4 combines with J gene TRBJ2-1, with D unresolved. This CDR3 is built from 13 residues. The ends were cut back, 7 bases at V and 7 bases at J, with 14 bases in the middle. The CDR3 coding sequence is TGTGCCAGCAATACCTTTCCTCCAAATGAGCAGTTCTTC. Amino acid sequence: CASNTFPPNEQFF.

The chain has TRBV5-6 and TRBJ2-3; TRBD2 is a possible D gene (5 bases). This CDR3 is 15 amino acids long. Germline CDR1 SGHDT, CDR2 YYEEEE. V dropped 3 bases and J dropped 2 bases, with 13 bases sitting between them. This CDR3 is CASSSEGLPTDTQYF. CDR3 in DNA: TGTGCCAGCAGCTCCGAGGGTTTACCCACAGATACGCAGTATTTT. Full variable domain (rest looked up from reference TRBV5-6 and TRBJ2-3): DAGVTQSPTHLIKTRGQQVTLRCSPKSGHDTVSWYQQALGQGPQFIFQYYEEEERQRGNFPDRFSGHQFPNYSSELNVNALLLGDSALYLCASSSEGLPTDTQYFGPGTRLTVL.

The rearrangement links TRBV28 to TRBJ2-1; D possibly corresponds to TRBD2 (6 bases). CDR1 and CDR2 from the germline V gene are MDHEN and SYDVKM. CDR3 length equals 14 residues. Between the trimmed V and J ends, which lost 6 bases and 6 bases, there was a span of 15 bases. The CDR3 bases are TGTGCCAGCAGGGCCTCGGGGGTCGCCAATGAGCAGTTCTTC. Amino acids: CASRASGVANEQFF.

This chain links TRBV28 with TRBJ1-1, with a possible D match to TRBD1 (5 bases). The CDR3 has 15 amino acids. Trimming cost V 5 bases and J 4 bases, with 17 bases left between them. Per the germline V gene, CDR1 is MDHEN and CDR2 is SYDVKM. CDR3 DNA sequence: TGTGCCAGCAGTGATCCTCAAGGGGCAGGCACTGAAGCTTTCTTT. It translates to CASSDPQGAGTEAFF. Looking up the rest from reference TRBV28 and TRBJ1-1 gives the full variable domain: DVKVTQSSRYLVKRTGEKVFLECVQDMDHENMFWYRQDPGLGLRLIYFSYDVKMKEKGDIPEGYSVSREKKERFSLILESASTNQTSMYLCASSDPQGAGTEAFFGQGTRLTVV.

The chain recombines TRBV7-6 with TRBJ1-6; a possible D gene is TRBD1 (5 bases). The CDR3 runs to 16 residues. The V gene's germline CDR1 is SGHVS and CDR2 FNYEAQ. With 5 bases removed from V and 9 bases from J, the gap between germline ends came to 20 bases. This CDR3 is CASSDTGQGRGSPLHF. In DNA form, the CDR3 reads TGTGCCAGCAGCGACACCGGACAAGGACGGGGTTCACCCCTCCACTTT.

This sequence joins TRBV2 and TRBJ1-1; 12 nucleotides match TRBD1. V lost 6 bases and J lost 5; bases outside the gene matches: 4. The CDR3 contains 14 residues. Germline values: CDR1 SNHLY, CDR2 FYNNEI. The CDR3 reads CASSRDRGRTEAFF. For the CDR3, the DNA is TGTGCCAGCAGCCGGGACAGGGGGCGGACTGAAGCTTTCTTT.

The V call is TRBV5-1, the J call TRBJ2-7; 9 bases fit TRBD1. CDR1 SGHRS and CDR2 YFSETQ come from the germline V gene. This CDR3 is built from 15 residues. V shed 0 bases, J shed 5 bases, and the junction held 6 bases outside the gene matches. In DNA form, the CDR3 reads TGCGCCAGCAGCTTGGCCTTAGGACAGGGGAACGAGCAGTACTTC. Amino acid sequence: CASSLALGQGNEQYF. The variable domain in full, with the rest retrieved from reference TRBV5-1 and TRBJ2-7, is KAGVTQTPRYLIKTRGQQVTLSCSPISGHRSVSWYQQTPGQGLQFLFEYFSETQRNKGNFPGRFSGRQFSNSRSEMNVSTLELGDSALYLCASSLALGQGNEQYFGPGTRLTVT.

This chain uses TRBV4-1 with TRBJ1-4; the D gene is possibly TRBD1 (6 bases). In germline, CDR1 is MGHRA, CDR2 YSYEKL. V was clipped by 0 bases and J by 4 bases, with 9 bases between them. The CDR3 extends over 15 amino acids. CDR3 DNA: TGCGCCAGCAGCCAAGAAGCAGGGGATAATGAAAAACTGTTTTTT. Translating gives CASSQEAGDNEKLFF.

This clone was counted once. The V gene is TRBV5-6, the J gene TRBJ1-2; the D is unclear. The germline CDR1 and CDR2 sequences are SGHDT and YYEEEE. The V gene lost 0 bases and the J gene lost 6 bases, with 15 bases spanning the gap. The CDR3 is 15 residues long. The CDR3 DNA follows: TGTGCCAGCAGCTTGGTGGGCAGAAGGTCGGATGGCTACACCTTC. This encodes CASSLVGRRSDGYTF.

The rearrangement uses TRBV7-2 and TRBJ1-1; no firm D call. Germline assignment: CDR1 SGHTA and CDR2 FQGNSA. The CDR3 covers 16 residues. Trimming pared 2 bases from V and 0 bases from J, leaving 13 bases between. The CDR3 here is CASSLYVMAVNTEAFF. Here the CDR3 DNA reads TGTGCCAGCAGCTTATACGTCATGGCAGTGAACACTGAAGCTTTCTTT. The full variable domain, rest sourced from reference TRBV7-2 and TRBJ1-1, is GAGVSQSPSNKVTEKGKDVELRCDPISGHTALYWYRQSLGQGLEFLIYFQGNSAPDKSGLPSDRFSAERTGGSVSTLTIQRTQQEDSAVYLCASSLYVMAVNTEAFFGQGTRLTVV.

The chain is built from TRBV3-1 (or the pseudogene TRBV3-2) and TRBJ2-1; D gene unclear. V was clipped by 0 bases and J by 11 bases, with 11 bases between them. The CDR3 runs to 13 residues. CDR1 and CDR2 (germline): LGHDT, YNNKEL (reference sequence). The CDR3 nucleotides are TGTGCCAGCAGCCAAGATCAGGCTACTAAGCAGTTCTTC. Protein product: CASSQDQATKQFF.

The J gene is TRBJ2-2, the V gene TRBV11-3; 10 bases match TRBD2. Trimming took 5 bases from V and 5 from J; bases not matched to a gene: 5. The V gene's germline CDR1 is SGHNT and CDR2 YENEEA. The CDR3 spans 15 residues. DNA for the CDR3: TGTGCCAGCAGCCCAGCGGGGGGGAGAACCGGGGAGCTGTTTTTT. Its protein product is CASSPAGGRTGELFF.